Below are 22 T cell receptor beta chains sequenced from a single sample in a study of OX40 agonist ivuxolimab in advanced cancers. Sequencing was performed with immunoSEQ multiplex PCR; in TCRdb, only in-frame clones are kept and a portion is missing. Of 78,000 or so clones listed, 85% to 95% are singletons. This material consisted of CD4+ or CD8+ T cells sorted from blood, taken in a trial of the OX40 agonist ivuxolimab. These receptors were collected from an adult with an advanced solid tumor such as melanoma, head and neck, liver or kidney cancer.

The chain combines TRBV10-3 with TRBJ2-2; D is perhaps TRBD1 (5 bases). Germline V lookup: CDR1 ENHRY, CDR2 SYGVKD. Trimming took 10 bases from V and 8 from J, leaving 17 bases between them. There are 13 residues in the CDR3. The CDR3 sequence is CATQQAPGGELFF. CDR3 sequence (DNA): TGTGCCACCCAACAGGCCCCAGGGGGGGAGCTGTTTTTT.

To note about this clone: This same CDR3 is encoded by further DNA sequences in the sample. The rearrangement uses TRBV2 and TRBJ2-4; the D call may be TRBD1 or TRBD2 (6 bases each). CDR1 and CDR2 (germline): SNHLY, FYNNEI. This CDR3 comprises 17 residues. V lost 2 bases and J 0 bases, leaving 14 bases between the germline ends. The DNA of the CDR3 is TGTGCCAGCAGTGAAAACAGGGACTCGTTAGCCAAAAACATTCAGTACTTC. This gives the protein CASSENRDSLAKNIQYF.

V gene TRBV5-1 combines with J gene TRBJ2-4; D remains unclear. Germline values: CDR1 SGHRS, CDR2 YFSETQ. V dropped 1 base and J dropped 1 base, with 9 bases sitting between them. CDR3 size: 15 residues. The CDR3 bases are TGCGCCAGCAGCTTGAAATGGCCGGCCAAAAACATTCAGTACTTC. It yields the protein CASSLKWPAKNIQYF.

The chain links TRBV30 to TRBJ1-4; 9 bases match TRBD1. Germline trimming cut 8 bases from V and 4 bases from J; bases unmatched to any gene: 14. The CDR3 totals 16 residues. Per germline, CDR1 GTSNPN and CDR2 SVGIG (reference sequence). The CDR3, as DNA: TGTGCCCTAAGGGGACAGGGAAACATCCTTAATGAAAAACTGTTTTTT. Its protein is CALRGQGNILNEKLFF.

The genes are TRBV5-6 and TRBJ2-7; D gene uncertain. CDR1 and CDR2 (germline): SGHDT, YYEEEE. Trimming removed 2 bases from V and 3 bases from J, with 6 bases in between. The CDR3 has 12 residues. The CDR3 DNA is TGTGCCAGCAGCTTTACCGACTACGAGCAGTACTTC. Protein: CASSFTDYEQYF.

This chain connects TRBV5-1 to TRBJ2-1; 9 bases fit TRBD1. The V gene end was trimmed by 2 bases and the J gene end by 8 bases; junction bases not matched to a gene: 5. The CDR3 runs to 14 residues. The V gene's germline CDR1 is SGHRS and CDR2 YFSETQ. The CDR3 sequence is CASSLQGAGDEQFF. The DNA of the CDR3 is TGCGCCAGCAGCTTACAGGGGGCGGGCGATGAGCAGTTCTTC.

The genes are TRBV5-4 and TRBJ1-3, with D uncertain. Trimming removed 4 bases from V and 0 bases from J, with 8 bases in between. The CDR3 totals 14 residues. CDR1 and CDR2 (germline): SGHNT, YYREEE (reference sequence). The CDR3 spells CASSPPGSGNTIYF. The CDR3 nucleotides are TGTGCCAGCAGCCCGCCCGGCTCTGGAAACACCATATATTTT.

CDR3 coding DNA: TGTGCCAGTAGTAGGTGGGGCGAGAGCTATGGCTACACCTTC. Encoded protein: CASSRWGESYGYTF. V and J are TRBV19 and TRBJ1-2; D possibly corresponds to TRBD1 (5 bases). This CDR3 has 14 residues. V lost 4 bases and J 4 bases, leaving 13 bases between the germline ends. Germline CDR1 is LNHDA and CDR2 is SQIVND (reference sequence).

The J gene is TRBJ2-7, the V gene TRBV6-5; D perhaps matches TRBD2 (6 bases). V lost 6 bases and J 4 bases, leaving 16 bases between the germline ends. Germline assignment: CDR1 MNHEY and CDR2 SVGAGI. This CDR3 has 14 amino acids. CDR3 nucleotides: TGTGCCAGCAGCACGACTAGAACGGGGTACGAGCAGTACTTC. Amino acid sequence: CASSTTRTGYEQYF.

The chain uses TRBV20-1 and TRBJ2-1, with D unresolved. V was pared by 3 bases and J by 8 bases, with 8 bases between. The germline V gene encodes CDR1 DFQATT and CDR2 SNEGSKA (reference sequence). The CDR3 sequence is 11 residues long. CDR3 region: CSASVGYEQFF. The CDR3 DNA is TGCAGTGCTAGTGTGGGGTATGAGCAGTTCTTC.

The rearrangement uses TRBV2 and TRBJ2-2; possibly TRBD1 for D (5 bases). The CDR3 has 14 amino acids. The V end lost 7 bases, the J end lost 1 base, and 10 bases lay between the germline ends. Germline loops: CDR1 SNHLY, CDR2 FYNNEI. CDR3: CASNVQENTGELFF. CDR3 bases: TGTGCCAGCAATGTACAGGAGAACACCGGGGAGCTGTTTTTT.

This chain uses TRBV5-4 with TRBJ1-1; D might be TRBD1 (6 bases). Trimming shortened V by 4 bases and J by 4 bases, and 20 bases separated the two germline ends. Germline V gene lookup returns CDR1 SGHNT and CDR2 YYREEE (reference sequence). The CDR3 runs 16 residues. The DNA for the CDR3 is TGTGCCAGCAGCCCTACAAACGGGGGGCTTATCACTGAAGCTTTCTTT. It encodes CASSPTNGGLITEAFF. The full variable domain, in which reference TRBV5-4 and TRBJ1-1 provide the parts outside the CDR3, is ETGVTQSPTHLIKTRGQQVTLRCSSQSGHNTVSWYQQALGQGPQFIFQYYREEENGRGNFPPRFSGLQFPNYSSELNVNALELDDSALYLCASSPTNGGLITEAFFGQGTRLTVV.

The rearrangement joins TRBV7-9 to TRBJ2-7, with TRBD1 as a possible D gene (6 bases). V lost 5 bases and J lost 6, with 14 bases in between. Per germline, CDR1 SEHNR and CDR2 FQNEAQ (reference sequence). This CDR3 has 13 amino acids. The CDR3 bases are TGTGCCAGCAGCCTGGCAGGGGCGGGCGAGCAGTACTTC. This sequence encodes CASSLAGAGEQYF.

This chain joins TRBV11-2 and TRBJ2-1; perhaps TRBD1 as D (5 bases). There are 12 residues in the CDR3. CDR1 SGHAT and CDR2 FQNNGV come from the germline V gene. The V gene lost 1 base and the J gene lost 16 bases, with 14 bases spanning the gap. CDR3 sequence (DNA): TGTGCCAGCAGCTTAGTAAGGGGTCGGCGCTTCTTC. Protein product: CASSLVRGRRFF.

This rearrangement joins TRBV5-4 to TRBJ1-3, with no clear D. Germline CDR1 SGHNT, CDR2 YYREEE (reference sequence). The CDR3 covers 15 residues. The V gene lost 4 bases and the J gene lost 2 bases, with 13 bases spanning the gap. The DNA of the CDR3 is TGTGCCAGCAGCCCCAAGGGAGAGCCTGGAAACACCATATATTTT. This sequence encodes CASSPKGEPGNTIYF. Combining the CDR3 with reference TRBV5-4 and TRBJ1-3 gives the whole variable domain ETGVTQSPTHLIKTRGQQVTLRCSSQSGHNTVSWYQQALGQGPQFIFQYYREEENGRGNFPPRFSGLQFPNYSSELNVNALELDDSALYLCASSPKGEPGNTIYFGEGSWLTVV.

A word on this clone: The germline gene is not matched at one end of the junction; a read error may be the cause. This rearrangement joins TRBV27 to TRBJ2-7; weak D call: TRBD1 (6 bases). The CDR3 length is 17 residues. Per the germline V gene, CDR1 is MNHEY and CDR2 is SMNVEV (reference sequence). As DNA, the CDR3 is TGTGCCAGCGGTTTGCTTCCGGGACACCAAGAAGGCTACGAGCAGTACTTC. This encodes CASGLLPGHQEGYEQYF.

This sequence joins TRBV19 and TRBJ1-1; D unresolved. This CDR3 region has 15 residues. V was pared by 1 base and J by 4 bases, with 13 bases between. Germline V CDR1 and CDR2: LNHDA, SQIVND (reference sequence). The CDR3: CASSIGTERLTEAFF. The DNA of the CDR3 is TGTGCCAGTAGTATAGGGACGGAACGCCTCACTGAAGCTTTCTTT.

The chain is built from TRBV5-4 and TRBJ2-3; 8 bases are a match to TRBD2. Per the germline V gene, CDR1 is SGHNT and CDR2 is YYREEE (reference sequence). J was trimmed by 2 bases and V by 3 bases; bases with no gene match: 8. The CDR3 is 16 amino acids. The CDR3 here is CASSSTSGGFTDTQYF. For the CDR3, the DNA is TGTGCCAGCAGCTCAACCAGCGGGGGATTCACAGATACGCAGTATTTT. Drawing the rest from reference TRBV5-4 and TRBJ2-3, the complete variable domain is ETGVTQSPTHLIKTRGQQVTLRCSSQSGHNTVSWYQQALGQGPQFIFQYYREEENGRGNFPPRFSGLQFPNYSSELNVNALELDDSALYLCASSSTSGGFTDTQYFGPGTRLTVL.

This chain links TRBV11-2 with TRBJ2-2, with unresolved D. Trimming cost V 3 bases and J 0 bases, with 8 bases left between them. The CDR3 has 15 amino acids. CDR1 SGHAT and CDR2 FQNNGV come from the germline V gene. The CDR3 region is CASSFAAANTGELFF. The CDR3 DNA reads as TGTGCCAGCAGCTTCGCGGCGGCGAACACCGGGGAGCTGTTTTTT.

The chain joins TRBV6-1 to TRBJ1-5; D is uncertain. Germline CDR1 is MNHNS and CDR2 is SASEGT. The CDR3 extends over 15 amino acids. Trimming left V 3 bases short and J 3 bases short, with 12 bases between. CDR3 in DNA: TGTGCCAGCAGTGATGCAGCCTATTCCAATCAGCCCCAGCATTTT. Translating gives CASSDAAYSNQPQHF.

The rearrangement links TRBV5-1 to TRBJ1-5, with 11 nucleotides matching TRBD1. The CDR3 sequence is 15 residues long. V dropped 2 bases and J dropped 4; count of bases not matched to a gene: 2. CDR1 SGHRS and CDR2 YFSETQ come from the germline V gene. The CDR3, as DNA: TGCGCCAGCAGCTTCGGGACAGGGGGTAATCAGCCCCAGCATTTT. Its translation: CASSFGTGGNQPQHF.

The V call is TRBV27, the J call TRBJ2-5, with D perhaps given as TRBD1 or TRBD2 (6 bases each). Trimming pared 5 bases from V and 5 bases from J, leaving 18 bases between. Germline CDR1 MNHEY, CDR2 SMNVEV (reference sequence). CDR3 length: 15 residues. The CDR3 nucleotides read TGTGCCAGCAGTCCTCCCGGGGGTAGGGGGGAGACCCAGTACTTC. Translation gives CASSPPGGRGETQYF.